A single sample gave rise to the 2 T cell receptor beta chains below, sequenced in a study of blood T cell repertoires in COVID-19. This table comes from immunoSEQ multiplex PCR, and its TCRdb copy is limited to in-frame clones, with some not included. The table shows approximately 100,000 clones, with roughly 90% occurring only once. Material: peripheral blood. These receptor sequences come from a woman of 80 years or more in a cohort sampled during active COVID-19.

This chain connects TRBV6-5 to TRBJ2-7; the match to TRBD2 covers 11 bases. This CDR3 is 15 amino acids long. Germline V gives CDR1 MNHEY, CDR2 SVGAGI. V was clipped by 6 bases and J by 2 bases; unmatched bases: 6. The CDR3 nucleotides read TGTGCCAGCAGCTTTAGCGGGAGGGCAGCCTACGAGCAGTACTTC. Its protein product is CASSFSGRAAYEQYF.

As regards this clone: Other DNA sequences within the sample encode an identical CDR3. CDR3 sequence (DNA): TGTGCCAGCTCATCGGACAGGGTTGAGACCCAGTACTTC. It yields the protein CASSSDRVETQYF. The chain recombines TRBV18 with TRBJ2-5, with TRBD1 matching over 8 bases. The CDR3 consists of 13 residues. CDR1 and CDR2 (germline): KGHSH, LQKENI. The junction had 4 bases not matched to a gene; V was cut back by 5 bases and J by 5 bases.